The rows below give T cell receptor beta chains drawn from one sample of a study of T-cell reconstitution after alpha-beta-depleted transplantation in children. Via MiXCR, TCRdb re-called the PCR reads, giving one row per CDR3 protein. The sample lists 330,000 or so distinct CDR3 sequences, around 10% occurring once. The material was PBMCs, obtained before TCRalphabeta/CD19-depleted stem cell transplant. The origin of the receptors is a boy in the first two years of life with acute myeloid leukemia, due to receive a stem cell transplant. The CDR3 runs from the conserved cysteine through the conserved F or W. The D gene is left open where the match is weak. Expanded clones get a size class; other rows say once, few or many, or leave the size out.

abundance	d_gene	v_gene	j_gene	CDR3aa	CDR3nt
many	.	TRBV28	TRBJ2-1	CASSLNPGREQFF	TGTGCCAGCAGTTTAAATCCAGGCCGTGAGCAGTTCTTC
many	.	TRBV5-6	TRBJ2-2	CASSLVSGRDTGELFF	TGTGCCAGCAGCTTGGTTTCAGGACGAGACACCGGGGAGCTGTTTTTT
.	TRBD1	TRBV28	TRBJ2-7	CASSLFRDRGYYEQYF	TGTGCCAGCAGTTTATTCCGGGACAGGGGGTACTACGAGCAGTACTTC
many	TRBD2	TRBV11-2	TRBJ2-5	CASSLVGSGSPETQYF	TGTGCCAGCAGCTTAGTCGGTAGCGGGAGTCCAGAGACCCAGTACTTC
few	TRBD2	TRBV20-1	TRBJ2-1	CSARGRETSGNYNEQFF	TGCAGTGCTAGAGGCAGAGAGACTAGCGGGAACTACAATGAGCAGTTCTTC
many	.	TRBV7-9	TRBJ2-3	CASSLAIGGIRTDTQYF	TGTGCCAGCAGCTTAGCGATTGGCGGGATTCGCACAGATACGCAGTATTTT
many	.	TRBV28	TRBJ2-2	CASSGTELYTGELFF	TGTGCCAGCAGTGGGACGGAACTATACACCGGGGAGCTGTTTTTT
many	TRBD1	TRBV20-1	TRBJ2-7	CSAPRDRGYEQYF	TGCAGTGCTCCTAGGGACAGAGGGTACGAGCAGTACTTC
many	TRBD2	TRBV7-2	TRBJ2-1	CASSLAGPRTSGRTGEQFF	TGTGCCAGCAGCTTAGCCGGCCCTAGGACTAGCGGGAGAACGGGTGAGCAGTTCTTC
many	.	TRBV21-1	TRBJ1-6	CASSKKASTYNSPLHF	TGTGCCAGCAGCAAAAAGGCCAGCACCTATAATTCACCCCTCCACTTT
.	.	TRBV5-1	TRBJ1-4	CASSLEVPPQEKLFF	TGCGCCAGCAGCTTGGAAGTTCCACCCCAGGAAAAACTGTTTTTT
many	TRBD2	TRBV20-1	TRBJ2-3	CSASRRREGHTDTQYF	TGCAGTGCTAGCCGCAGGCGGGAGGGTCACACAGATACGCAGTATTTT
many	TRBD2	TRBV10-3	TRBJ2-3	CAIRIAGETDTQYF	TGTGCCATCAGAATAGCGGGAGAGACAGATACGCAGTATTTT